One and the same sample provided the 28 T cell receptor beta chains below, sequenced in a study of blood T cells in healthy people across ages. A second PCR, run for roughly 7 to 11 cycles, used a sample-barcoded 5' primer plus a J-beta primer mix. Using its own MiXCR run on the 5' RACE reads, TCRdb lists one record per CDR3 protein. Of over 750,000 distinct CDR3 sequences listed, around a quarter are singletons. These data are also associated with another study on T cells of mothers and their children.

Material: blood. The receptors stem from a boy aged 5-17 years in good health.

The chain employs TRBV3-1 and TRBJ2-2; TRBD2 matches at 7 bases. Trimming cost V 2 bases and J 1 base; bases outside gene matches: 4. The CDR3 contains 16 residues. Germline V gives CDR1 LGHDT, CDR2 YNNKEL (reference sequence). CDR3 loop: CASSQFASGNTGELFF. The CDR3 DNA reads TGTGCCAGCAGCCAATTTGCTAGCGGGAACACCGGGGAGCTGTTTTTT.

This clonotype was seen a handful of times. The CDR3 DNA is TGTGCCAGCAGCGCACCGGGACACTCCTTGAGGGAAGAGACCCAGTACTTC. Translating gives CASSAPGHSLREETQYF. The gene calls are TRBV7-2 and TRBJ2-5, with D possibly being TRBD1 (6 bases). The CDR3 consists of 17 residues. The ends were cut back, 5 bases at V and 3 bases at J, with 22 bases in the middle. Germline V gives CDR1 SGHTA, CDR2 FQGNSA. The entire variable domain, with the rest obtained from reference TRBV7-2 and TRBJ2-5, is as follows: GAGVSQSPSNKVTEKGKDVELRCDPISGHTALYWYRQSLGQGLEFLIYFQGNSAPDKSGLPSDRFSAERTGGSVSTLTIQRTQQEDSAVYLCASSAPGHSLREETQYFGPGTRLLVL.

The rearrangement joins TRBV6-5 to TRBJ1-2; D is undetermined. There are 13 residues in the CDR3. V lost 2 bases and J 8 bases, leaving 12 bases between the germline ends. Germline assignment: CDR1 MNHEY and CDR2 SVGAGI. The CDR3 bases are TGTGCCAGCAGTTACGAGGTGGGAGGCGGCTACACCTTC. Its protein is CASSYEVGGGYTF.

This clonotype was seen more than once but under ten times. The CDR3 nucleotides read TGCGCCAGCAGCTTGGCCAAGAGCGGGAGGGCACAAGAGACCCAGTACTTC. Protein product: CASSLAKSGRAQETQYF. The rearrangement uses TRBV5-1 and TRBJ2-5, with 10 nucleotides matching TRBD2. After removal of 0 bases from V and 2 bases from J, the junction contained 7 bases not matched to a gene. Germline lookup yields CDR1 SGHRS and CDR2 YFSETQ. The CDR3 spans 17 residues.

The chain employs TRBV29-1 and TRBJ2-2, with 8 bases that match TRBD1. The CDR3 length is 15 residues. Germline V gene lookup returns CDR1 SQVTM and CDR2 ANQGSEA. J was trimmed by 2 bases and V by 2 bases; bases with no gene match: 4. CDR3 bases: TGCAGCGTTGAACAGGGGGCTCTTAACACCGGGGAGCTGTTTTTT. This encodes CSVEQGALNTGELFF.

This clonotype was detected only a few times. The rearrangement uses TRBV12-3 or TRBV12-4 and TRBJ1-1; D call uncertain. There are 12 residues in the CDR3. V dropped 1 base and J dropped 11 bases, with 11 bases sitting between them. The CDR3 reads CASSLDGPWAFF. The CDR3 bases are TGTGCCAGCAGTTTAGACGGCCCCTGGGCTTTCTTT.

This clonotype was counted a few times. V is TRBV12-3 or TRBV12-4 and J is TRBJ1-1; D remains ambiguous. This CDR3 region has 17 residues. Trimming removed 0 bases from V and 4 bases from J, with 18 bases in between. The CDR3 spells CASSLASFSGSFTEAFF. The CDR3 coding sequence is TGTGCCAGCAGTTTAGCCTCCTTTTCAGGTAGCTTCACTGAAGCTTTCTTT.

The chain is built from TRBV19 and TRBJ1-2; TRBD1 might be the D (5 bases). The germline V gene has CDR1 LNHDA and CDR2 SQIVND (reference sequence). The CDR3 covers 13 residues. V gave up 4 bases and J gave up 3 bases, with 9 bases separating them. CDR3 bases: TGTGCCAGTAGTACGACAGTATACTATGGCTACACCTTC. Translation gives CASSTTVYYGYTF.

This clonotype was recorded a few times. The chain employs TRBV5-6 and TRBJ2-2, with no clear D. The CDR3 contains 14 residues. Looked up from germline, CDR1 is SGHDT and CDR2 is YYEEEE. V shed 1 base and J shed 5 bases, with 9 bases lying between them. CDR3 bases: TGTGCCAGCAGCTTGCCGGGTTCGACCGGGGAGCTGTTTTTT. Its translation: CASSLPGSTGELFF.

The rearrangement joins TRBV29-1 to TRBJ1-2, with D tentatively TRBD1 (6 bases). Germline-derived CDR1 and CDR2 are SQVTM and ANQGSEA. This CDR3 has 14 amino acids. V was trimmed by 4 bases and J by 4 bases, leaving 16 bases between them. In DNA form, the CDR3 reads TGCAGCGTTGCGAAGGGGGATTATAGCTATGGCTACACCTTC. Residues: CSVAKGDYSYGYTF.

The V gene is TRBV27, the J gene TRBJ2-5; D not resolved. Near its end, the DNA agrees better with TRBJ2-7, so the J call may be wrong. The CDR3 length is 13 residues. Per the germline V gene, CDR1 is MNHEY and CDR2 is SMNVEV (reference sequence). The CDR3 region has the DNA TGTGCCAGCAGTTATGGGGTCTGGTACGAGCAGTACTTC. Its translation: CASSYGVWYEQYF.

Turning to this clonotype: The missing conserved phenylalanine or tryptophan at the end of this CDR3 makes a read error likely. The V call is TRBV10-3, the J call TRBJ2-3; D ambiguous. Trimming shortened V by 0 bases and J by 4 bases, and 5 bases separated the two germline ends. CDR1 is ENHRY, CDR2 SYGVKD, per germline. The CDR3 loop spans 13 amino acids. In DNA form, the CDR3 reads TGTGCCATCAGTGAGTCGGGGTCAGATACGCAGTATTCT. This translates into CAISESGSDTQYS.

This clonotype has a handful of counts. The gene calls are TRBV29-1 and TRBJ2-5; D gene ambiguous. The CDR3 totals 12 residues. Trimming pared 5 bases from V and 3 bases from J, leaving 10 bases between. Germline V CDR1 and CDR2: SQVTM, ANQGSEA. CDR3 amino acids: CSVWASEETQYF. CDR3 DNA: TGCAGCGTTTGGGCGAGCGAAGAGACCCAGTACTTC. Filled out from reference TRBV29-1 and TRBJ2-5, the complete variable domain reads SAVISQKPSRDICQRGTSLTIQCQVDSQVTMMFWYRQQPGQSLTLIATANQGSEATYESGFVIDKFPISRPNLTFSTLTVSNMSPEDSSIYLCSVWASEETQYFGPGTRLLVL.

This clonotype was detected only a few times. The V call is TRBV15, the J call TRBJ1-4, with D maybe TRBD1 (6 bases). V lost 4 bases and J lost 7, with 19 bases in between. This CDR3 spans 16 amino acids. Looked up from germline, CDR1 is LNHNV and CDR2 is YYDKDF (reference sequence). DNA of the CDR3: TGTGCCACCAGCATGGGTTCGGGGGGGACAAGTGAAAAACTGTTTTTT. Translating gives CATSMGSGGTSEKLFF.

This clonotype showed up just a few times. This sequence joins TRBV29-1 and TRBJ2-4; 9 bases align to TRBD1. Germline loops: CDR1 SQVTM, CDR2 ANQGSEA. The J segment lost 14 bases and the V segment lost 5 bases, leaving 7 bases of the junction unmatched. The CDR3 has 11 amino acids. DNA of the CDR3: TGCAGCGTTAGGTATGGGACAGGGAAGTACTTC. Translated: CSVRYGTGKYF.

In regard to this clonotype: Mismatch with germline at one junction end may stem from a read error. CDR3 protein: CTTSRDFWRKIPLKEQYF. For the CDR3, the DNA is TGTACCACCAGCAGAGATTTTTGGAGAAAAATTCCCTTAAAAGAGCAGTACTTC. The chain has TRBV15 and TRBJ2-5; D is unclear. Germline values: CDR1 LNHNV, CDR2 YYDKDF (reference sequence). The CDR3 runs to 18 residues. The variable domain in full, with the rest retrieved from reference TRBV15 and TRBJ2-5, is DAMVIQNPRYQVTQFGKPVTLSCSQTLNHNVMYWYQQKSSQAPKLLFHYYDKDFNNEADTPDNFQSRRPNTSFCFLDIRSPGLGDTAMYLCTTSRDFWRKIPLKEQYFGPGTRLLVL.

In this sample, this clonotype turned up a few times. V usage is TRBV20-1 and J usage is TRBJ2-5; D unresolved. In germline, CDR1 is DFQATT, CDR2 SNEGSKA (reference sequence). CDR3 length equals 16 residues. V was trimmed by 1 base and J by 5 bases, leaving 20 bases between them. The CDR3 loop is CSARGGNWAPSETQYF. The CDR3 bases are TGCAGTGCTAGAGGAGGAAACTGGGCCCCGTCGGAGACCCAGTACTTC.

J is TRBJ1-1 and V is TRBV7-6; the D gene is possibly TRBD1 (5 bases). The CDR3 is made up of 15 amino acids. Germline V gene sequence: CDR1 SGHVS, CDR2 FNYEAQ. Trimming stripped 2 bases from V and 4 bases from J, with 14 bases between. CDR3 in DNA: TGTGCCAGCAGCTTATCCAGGGCTGAATTCACTGAAGCTTTCTTT. It codes for CASSLSRAEFTEAFF.

This sequence joins TRBV6-1 and TRBJ2-5; TRBD1 might be the D (6 bases). The J call may be faulty, since TRBJ2-7 better matches the DNA end. This CDR3 contains 13 residues. Germline lookup yields CDR1 MNHNS and CDR2 SASEGT. As DNA, the CDR3 is TGTGCCAGCAGCCTAATAACAGGGTTCGAGCAGTACTTC. As protein: CASSLITGFEQYF.

For this clonotype: Its ends do not fully match the called genes, so a read error is possible. The V and J genes are TRBV24-1 and TRBJ2-1; D is ambiguous. Germline CDR1 and CDR2: KGHDR and SFDVKD. CDR3 length: 16 amino acids. CDR3 sequence reads: CAASDSKPSSYNEQFF. The CDR3 bases are TGTGCCGCCAGTGATTCTAAACCAAGCTCCTACAATGAGCAGTTCTTC.

V and J are TRBV27 and TRBJ2-5, with 7 bases that match TRBD1. TRBJ2-7 matches the DNA end more closely, so the J call is doubtful. Germline V CDR1 and CDR2: MNHEY, SMNVEV (reference sequence). The CDR3 length is 13 residues. CDR3: CASSSSRGYEQYF. Here the CDR3 DNA reads TGTGCCAGCAGTTCTTCCAGGGGGTACGAGCAGTACTTC.

This clonotype was counted between two and nine times. The rearrangement uses TRBV20-1 and TRBJ2-7; the D gene is possibly TRBD1 (6 bases). With 5 bases removed from V and 2 bases from J, the gap between germline ends came to 16 bases. CDR3 size: 14 residues. The germline V gene encodes CDR1 DFQATT and CDR2 SNEGSKA (reference sequence). The CDR3 loop reads CSARDKGLTYEQYF. The CDR3 region has the DNA TGCAGTGCTCGGGACAAGGGGCTCACCTACGAGCAGTACTTC.

This clonotype showed up just a few times. Germline and junction disagree at one end, which may indicate a read error. The chain combines TRBV24-1 with TRBJ2-5; D is perhaps TRBD1 or TRBD2 (5 bases each). The DNA matches TRBJ2-7 better at its end, which makes the J call doubtful. The germline V gene encodes CDR1 KGHDR and CDR2 SFDVKD. The CDR3 contains 14 residues. The CDR3 DNA is TGTACCACCAGTGCCCCGGGACCACCATACGAGCAGTACTTC. Protein sequence: CTTSAPGPPYEQYF.

The rearrangement uses TRBV7-2 and TRBJ2-5; D is unresolved. The J call is uncertain, as TRBJ2-1 better fits the DNA end. The CDR3 sequence is 13 residues long. Germline V lookup: CDR1 SGHTA, CDR2 FQGNSA. The chain's CDR3 is CASSLISGREQFF. The DNA for the CDR3 is TGTGCCAGCAGCCTTATTAGTGGTCGGGAGCAGTTCTTC.

V gene TRBV29-1 combines with J gene TRBJ1-1; 8 nucleotides agree with TRBD1. The CDR3 covers 13 residues. Looked up from germline, CDR1 is SQVTM and CDR2 is ANQGSEA. The DNA for the CDR3 is TGCAGTGTAGACAGGGGACTGAACACTGAAGCTTTCTTT. It codes for CSVDRGLNTEAFF.

The chain is built from TRBV5-1 and TRBJ2-7; 8 bases align to TRBD1. The CDR3 runs to 14 residues. With V trimmed by 3 bases and J by 2 bases, 4 bases remained unmatched. Germline V gene data show CDR1 as SGHRS and CDR2 as YFSETQ. The CDR3 region has the DNA TGCGCCAGCAGCTCCCAGGACAGGGCCTACGAGCAGTACTTC. This gives the protein CASSSQDRAYEQYF.

This clonotype appeared a few times. The genes are TRBV11-2 and TRBJ2-1; 13 bases align to TRBD2. There are 19 residues in the CDR3. The V gene end was trimmed by 3 bases and the J gene end by 9 bases; junction bases not matched to a gene: 17. Germline assignment: CDR1 SGHAT and CDR2 FQNNGV. The CDR3: CASSFVGTSGTIPTSEQFF. CDR3 DNA sequence: TGTGCCAGCAGCTTTGTTGGGACTAGCGGGACGATTCCCACAAGTGAGCAGTTCTTC.

J is TRBJ2-5 and V is TRBV6-1; 8 bases fit TRBD2. The tail of the sequence fits TRBJ2-1 better, so the J call may be wrong. This CDR3 contains 14 residues. Germline V gene data show CDR1 as MNHNS and CDR2 as SASEGT. CDR3 residues: CASSDRSGGNEQFF. The CDR3 DNA sequence: TGTGCCAGCAGTGATCGGTCGGGAGGGAATGAGCAGTTCTTC.